These 8 T cell receptor beta chains share one sample of origin, sequenced in a study of T cells in women clearing cervical HPV infection. The protocol was immunoSEQ multiplex PCR, while the TCRdb copy is restricted to in-frame clones and leaves out a portion. Here the sample table reports approximately 37,000 clones. The sequencing input was blood buffy coat. The source is a woman aged 18 to 75 with a cervical HPV16 infection that either progressed to CIN3+ or cleared (not recorded which).

Points on this clone: From the germline J gene comes the end of the CDR3, since the read stops 3 residues before it. The rearrangement joins TRBV20-1 to TRBJ2-1; D unclear. Germline values: CDR1 DFQATT, CDR2 SNEGSKA (reference sequence). The CDR3 consists of 12 residues. The V end lost 2 bases, the J end lost 7 bases, and 9 bases lay between the germline ends. The sequenced part of the CDR3 DNA is TGCAGTGCTAGATCTACCAGGAATGAG. This sequence encodes CSARSTRNE. The CDR3, in full, reads CSARSTRNEQFF.

Comment on this clone: The DNA ends 3 residues before the CDR3 does, and the rest of the CDR3 is filled in from the germline J gene. The gene calls are TRBV10-3 and TRBJ1-2, with a tentative D call TRBD1 (6 bases). This CDR3 spans 15 amino acids. V was clipped by 3 bases and J by 2 bases, with 13 bases between them. Germline V gene data show CDR1 as ENHRY and CDR2 as SYGVKD. CDR3 loop: CAISDRGSPNYGYTF. The DNA read from the CDR3 is TGTGCCATCAGTGACAGGGGCAGCCCAAACTATGGC.

Comment on this clone: The read stops 3 residues short of the end of the CDR3; the missing end is completed from the germline J gene. The V and J genes are TRBV7-2 and TRBJ1-2, with unresolved D. Germline V gives CDR1 SGHTA, CDR2 FQGNSA. This CDR3 has 15 amino acids. Here the CDR3 reads CASSIRVTSTDTYTF. The CDR3 bases that were read are TGTGCCAGCAGCATCCGAGTAACTAGCACAGATACC.

Details on this clone: Sequencing ends 3 residues short of the CDR3 end; the germline J gene provides the rest. The chain is built from TRBV5-1 and TRBJ2-3, with TRBD1 matching 9 bases. The length of the CDR3 is 15 residues. CDR1 SGHRS and CDR2 YFSETQ come from the germline V gene. V dropped 4 bases and J dropped 6; count of bases not matched to a gene: 9. This CDR3 is CASSLGQGPGDTQYF. The sequenced part of the CDR3 DNA is TGCGCCAGCAGCCTAGGACAGGGGCCAGGGGATACG.

To note about this clone: The CDR3 goes on 3 residues after the read ends, and that part is filled in from the germline J gene. This rearrangement joins TRBV12-3 or TRBV12-4 to TRBJ2-7; 16 bases line up with TRBD2. With V trimmed by 5 bases and J by 1 base, 5 bases remained unmatched. The CDR3 runs 17 residues. This chain's CDR3 is CASSPGLAGGPSYEQYF. Incomplete CDR3 DNA: TGTGCCAGCAGTCCGGGACTAGCGGGAGGGCCATCCTACGAG.

Regarding this clone: The read terminates 3 residues ahead of where the CDR3 ends, so the germline J gene completes it. The chain uses TRBV20-1 and TRBJ2-7; TRBD2 matches at 15 bases. Germline loops: CDR1 DFQATT, CDR2 SNEGSKA (reference sequence). Germline trimming cut 3 bases from V and 3 bases from J; bases unmatched to any gene: 0. The length of the CDR3 is 14 residues. This CDR3 is CSARGLAGGYEQYF. The DNA read from the CDR3 is TGCAGTGCTAGGGGACTAGCGGGAGGCTACGAG.

A remark on this clone: The read comes to an end 3 residues before the CDR3 does, leaving the germline J gene to fill in the end. This chain links TRBV7-9 with TRBJ1-2; a possible D gene is TRBD1 (5 bases). The CDR3 is 13 residues long. Germline-derived CDR1 and CDR2 are SEHNR and FQNEAQ (reference sequence). This CDR3 reads CASSPQGLHSYTF. The covered CDR3 bases are TGTGCCAGCAGCCCCCAGGGACTCCACTCC.

Concerning this clone: Read coverage stops 3 residues before the CDR3 terminus; the germline J gene supplies the remainder. The chain has TRBV5-1 and TRBJ2-7; TRBD2 might be the D (5 bases). CDR1 is SGHRS and CDR2 is YFSETQ in the germline V gene. V lost 3 bases and J lost 5, with 6 bases in between. The CDR3 length is 11 residues. The CDR3 protein is CASSWRDEQYF. The sequenced part of the CDR3 DNA is TGCGCCAGCAGCTGGCGGGACGAG.